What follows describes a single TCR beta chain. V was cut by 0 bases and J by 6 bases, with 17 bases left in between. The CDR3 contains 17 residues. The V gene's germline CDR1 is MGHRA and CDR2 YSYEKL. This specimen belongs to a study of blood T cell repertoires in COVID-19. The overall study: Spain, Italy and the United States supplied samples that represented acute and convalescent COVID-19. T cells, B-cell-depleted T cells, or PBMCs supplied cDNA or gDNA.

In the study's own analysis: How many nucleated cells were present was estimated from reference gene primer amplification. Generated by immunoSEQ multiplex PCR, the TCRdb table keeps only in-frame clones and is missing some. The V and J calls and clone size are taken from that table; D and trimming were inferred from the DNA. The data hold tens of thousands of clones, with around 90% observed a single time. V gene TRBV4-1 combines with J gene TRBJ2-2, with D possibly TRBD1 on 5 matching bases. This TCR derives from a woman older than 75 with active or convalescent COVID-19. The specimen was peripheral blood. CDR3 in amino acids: CASSQDPGRATPGELFF. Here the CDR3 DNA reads TGCGCCAGCAGCCAAGATCCTGGCAGGGCGACTCCCGGGGAGCTGTTTTTT.